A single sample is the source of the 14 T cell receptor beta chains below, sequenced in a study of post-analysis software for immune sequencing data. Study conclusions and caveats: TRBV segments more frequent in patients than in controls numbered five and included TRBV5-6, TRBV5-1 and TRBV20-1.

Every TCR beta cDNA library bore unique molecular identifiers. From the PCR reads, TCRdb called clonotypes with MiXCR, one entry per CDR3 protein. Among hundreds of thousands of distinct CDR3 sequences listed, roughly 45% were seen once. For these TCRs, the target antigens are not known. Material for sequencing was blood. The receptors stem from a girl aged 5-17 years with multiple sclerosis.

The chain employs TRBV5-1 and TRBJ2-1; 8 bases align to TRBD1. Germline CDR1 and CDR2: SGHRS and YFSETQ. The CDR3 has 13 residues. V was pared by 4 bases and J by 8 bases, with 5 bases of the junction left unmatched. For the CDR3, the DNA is TGCGCCAGCAGCGTTCAACAGGGGGATGAGCAGTTCTTC. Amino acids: CASSVQQGDEQFF. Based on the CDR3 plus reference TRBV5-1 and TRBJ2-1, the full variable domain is KAGVTQTPRYLIKTRGQQVTLSCSPISGHRSVSWYQQTPGQGLQFLFEYFSETQRNKGNFPGRFSGRQFSNSRSEMNVSTLELGDSALYLCASSVQQGDEQFFGPGTRLTVL.

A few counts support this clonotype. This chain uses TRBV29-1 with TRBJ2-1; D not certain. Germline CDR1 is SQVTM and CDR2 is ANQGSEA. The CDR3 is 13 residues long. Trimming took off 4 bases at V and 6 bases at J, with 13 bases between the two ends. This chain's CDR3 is CSVVSAIGNEQFF. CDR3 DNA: TGCAGCGTTGTGTCCGCAATTGGCAATGAGCAGTTCTTC.

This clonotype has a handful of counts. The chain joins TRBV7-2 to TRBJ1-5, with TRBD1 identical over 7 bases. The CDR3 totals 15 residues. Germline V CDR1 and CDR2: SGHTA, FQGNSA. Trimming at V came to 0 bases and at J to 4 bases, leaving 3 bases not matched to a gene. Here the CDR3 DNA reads TGTGCCAGCAGCTTAGCTCCGGGACAGAATCAGCCCCAGCATTTT. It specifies CASSLAPGQNQPQHF. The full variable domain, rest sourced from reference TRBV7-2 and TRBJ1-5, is GAGVSQSPSNKVTEKGKDVELRCDPISGHTALYWYRQSLGQGLEFLIYFQGNSAPDKSGLPSDRFSAERTGGSVSTLTIQRTQQEDSAVYLCASSLAPGQNQPQHFGDGTRLSIL.

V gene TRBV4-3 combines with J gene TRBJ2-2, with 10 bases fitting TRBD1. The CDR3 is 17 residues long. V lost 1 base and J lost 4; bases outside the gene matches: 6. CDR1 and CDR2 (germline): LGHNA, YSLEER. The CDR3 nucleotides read TGCGCCAGCAGCCAAGGTGGGGGACAGGGGAGCACCGGGGAGCTGTTTTTT. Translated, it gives CASSQGGGQGSTGELFF.

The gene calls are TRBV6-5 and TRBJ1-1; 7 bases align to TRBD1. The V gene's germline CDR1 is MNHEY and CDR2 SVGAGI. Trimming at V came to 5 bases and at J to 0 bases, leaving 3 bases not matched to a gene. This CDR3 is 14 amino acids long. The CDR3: CASSRDRMNTEAFF. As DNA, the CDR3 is TGTGCCAGCAGTAGGGACAGAATGAACACTGAAGCTTTCTTT.

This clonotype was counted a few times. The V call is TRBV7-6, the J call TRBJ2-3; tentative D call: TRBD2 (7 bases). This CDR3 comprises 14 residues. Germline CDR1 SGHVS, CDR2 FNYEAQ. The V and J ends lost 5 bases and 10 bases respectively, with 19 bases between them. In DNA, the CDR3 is TGTGCCAGCAGCCCGGGGGGCTCCCTTACTTCGCAGTATTTT. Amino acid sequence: CASSPGGSLTSQYF.

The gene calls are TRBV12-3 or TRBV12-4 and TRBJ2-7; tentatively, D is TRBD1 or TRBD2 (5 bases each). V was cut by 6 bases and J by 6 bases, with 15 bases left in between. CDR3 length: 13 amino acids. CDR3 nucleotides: TGTGCCAGCAGATACGGGACGGTCGCCGAGCAGTACTTC. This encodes CASRYGTVAEQYF.

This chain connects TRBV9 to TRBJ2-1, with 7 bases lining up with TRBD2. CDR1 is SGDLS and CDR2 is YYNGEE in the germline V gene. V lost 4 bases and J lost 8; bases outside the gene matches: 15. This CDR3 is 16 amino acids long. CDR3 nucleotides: TGTGCCAGCAGCCCCCCCGGGCGGGAGTTTATAGATGAGCAGTTCTTC. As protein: CASSPPGREFIDEQFF.

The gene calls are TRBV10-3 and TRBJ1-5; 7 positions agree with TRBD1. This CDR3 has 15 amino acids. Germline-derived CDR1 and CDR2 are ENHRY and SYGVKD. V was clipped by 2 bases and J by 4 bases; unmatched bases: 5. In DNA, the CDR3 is TGTGCCATCAGTGAGGAACAGGGGCCTAATCAGCCCCAGCATTTT. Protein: CAISEEQGPNQPQHF.

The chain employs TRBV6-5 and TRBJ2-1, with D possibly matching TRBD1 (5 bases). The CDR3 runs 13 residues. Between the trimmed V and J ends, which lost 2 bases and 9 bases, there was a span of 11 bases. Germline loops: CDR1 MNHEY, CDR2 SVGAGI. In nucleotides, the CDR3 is TGTGCCAGCAGTTACGCCTCAGGGCTTGAGCAGTTCTTC. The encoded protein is CASSYASGLEQFF.

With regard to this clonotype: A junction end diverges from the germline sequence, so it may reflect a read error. CDR3: CASRRVETQYF. CDR3 DNA: TGTGCCAGCAGGAGGGTAGAGACCCAGTATTTC. The rearrangement uses TRBV2 and TRBJ2-5, with a weak D call TRBD2 (5 bases). There are 11 residues in the CDR3. Germline CDR1 and CDR2: SNHLY and FYNNEI.

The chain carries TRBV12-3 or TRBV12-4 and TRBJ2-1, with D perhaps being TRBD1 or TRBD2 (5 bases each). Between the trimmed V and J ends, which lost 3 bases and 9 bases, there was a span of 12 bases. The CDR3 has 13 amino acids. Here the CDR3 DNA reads TGTGCCAGCAGTTTTCGGGGACGTGGTGAGCAGTTCTTC. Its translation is CASSFRGRGEQFF.

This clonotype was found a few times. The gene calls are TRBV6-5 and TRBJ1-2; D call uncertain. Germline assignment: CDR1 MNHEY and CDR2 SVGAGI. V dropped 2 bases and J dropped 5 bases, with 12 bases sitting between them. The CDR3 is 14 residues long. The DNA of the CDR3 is TGTGCCAGCAGTTACGGGGTGGGTGGATATGGCTACACCTTC. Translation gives CASSYGVGGYGYTF.

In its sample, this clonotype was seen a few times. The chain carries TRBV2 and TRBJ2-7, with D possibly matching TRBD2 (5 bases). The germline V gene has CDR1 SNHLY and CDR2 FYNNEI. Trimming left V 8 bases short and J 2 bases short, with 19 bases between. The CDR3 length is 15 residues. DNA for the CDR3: TGTGCCAGCTATGGCCCCGATCGGGGTGCCTACGAGCAGTACTTC. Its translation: CASYGPDRGAYEQYF.